Below are 3 T cell receptor beta chains sequenced from a single sample in a study of shared clonotypes between healthy human individuals. Profiled with immunoSEQ multiplex PCR; TCRdb holds only in-frame clones, not every one. The sample has 2 million to 2.5 million clones; 92% are singletons. The sample consisted of naive CD4+ T cells from PBMCs. Subset specified: CD45RA+ positively selected. These TCRs come from a man between 18 and 29 years old in good health. Some clones in this sample may be carry-over from other donors' samples.

The rearrangement joins TRBV19 to TRBJ2-1; D not resolved. Deletions cut 5 bases from V and 8 bases from J, with 16 bases between. This CDR3 contains 14 residues. Germline lookup yields CDR1 LNHDA and CDR2 SQIVND (reference sequence). The CDR3 DNA sequence: TGTGCCAGTAGTTCGGGCCCCGCGGACGATGAGCAGTTCTTC. Its translation is CASSSGPADDEQFF.

The J gene is TRBJ1-1, the V gene TRBV19; D is unresolved. The V gene's germline CDR1 is LNHDA and CDR2 SQIVND (reference sequence). Trimming shortened V by 1 base and J by 5 bases, and 8 bases separated the two germline ends. This CDR3 region has 13 residues. The CDR3 DNA reads TGTGCCAGTAGTATAGGTCTGAGGACTGAAGCTTTCTTT. Protein sequence: CASSIGLRTEAFF.

In the case of this clone: The same CDR3 is also encoded by other DNA sequences in this sample. The chain couples TRBV5-1 to TRBJ2-7, with 11 bases aligning to TRBD1. The CDR3 is 15 residues long. The ends lost 4 bases at V and 1 base at J; junction bases unmatched: 4. Looked up from germline, CDR1 is SGHRS and CDR2 is YFSETQ. CDR3 nucleotides: TGCGCCAGCAGCCCAGGGACAGGGGGTTCCTACGAGCAGTACTTC. Translating it yields CASSPGTGGSYEQYF.